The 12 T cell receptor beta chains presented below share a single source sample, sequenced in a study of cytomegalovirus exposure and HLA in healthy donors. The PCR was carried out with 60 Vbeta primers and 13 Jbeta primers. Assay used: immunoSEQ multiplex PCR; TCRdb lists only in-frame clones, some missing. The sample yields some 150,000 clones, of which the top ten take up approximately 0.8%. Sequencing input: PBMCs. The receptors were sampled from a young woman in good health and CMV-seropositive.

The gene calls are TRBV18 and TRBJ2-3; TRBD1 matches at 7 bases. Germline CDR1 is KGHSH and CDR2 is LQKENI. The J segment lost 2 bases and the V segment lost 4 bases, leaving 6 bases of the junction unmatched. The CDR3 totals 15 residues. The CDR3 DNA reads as TGTGCCAGCTCACGGGACAGATTTCCCACAGATACGCAGTATTTT. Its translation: CASSRDRFPTDTQYF.

This chain's CDR3 is CASSLPEGRGYQETQYF. The DNA of the CDR3 is TGTGCCAGCAGCTTACCCGAGGGGCGGGGCTACCAAGAGACCCAGTACTTC. The chain couples TRBV7-8 to TRBJ2-5, with a tentative D call TRBD2 (6 bases). The germline V gene has CDR1 SGHVS and CDR2 FQNEAQ. This CDR3 spans 17 amino acids. V was trimmed by 2 bases and J by 0 bases, leaving 16 bases between them.

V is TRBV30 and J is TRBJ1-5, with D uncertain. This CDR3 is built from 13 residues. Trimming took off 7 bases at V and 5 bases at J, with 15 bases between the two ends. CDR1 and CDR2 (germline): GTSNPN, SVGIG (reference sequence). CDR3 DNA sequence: TGTGCCTACCAACCGGGTCCTTATCAGCCCCAGCATTTT. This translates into CAYQPGPYQPQHF.

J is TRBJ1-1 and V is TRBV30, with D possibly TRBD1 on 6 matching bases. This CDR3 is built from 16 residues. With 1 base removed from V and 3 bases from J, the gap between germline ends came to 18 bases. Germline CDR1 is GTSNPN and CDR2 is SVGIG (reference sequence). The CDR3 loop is CAWSGIPRQVDTEAFF. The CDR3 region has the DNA TGTGCCTGGAGTGGGATCCCTCGACAGGTTGACACTGAAGCTTTCTTT.

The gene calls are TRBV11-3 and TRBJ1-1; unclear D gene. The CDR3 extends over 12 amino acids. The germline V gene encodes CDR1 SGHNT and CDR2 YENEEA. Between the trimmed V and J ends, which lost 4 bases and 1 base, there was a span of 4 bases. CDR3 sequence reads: CASSSRNTEAFF. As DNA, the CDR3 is TGTGCCAGCAGCTCCCGGAACACTGAAGCTTTCTTT.

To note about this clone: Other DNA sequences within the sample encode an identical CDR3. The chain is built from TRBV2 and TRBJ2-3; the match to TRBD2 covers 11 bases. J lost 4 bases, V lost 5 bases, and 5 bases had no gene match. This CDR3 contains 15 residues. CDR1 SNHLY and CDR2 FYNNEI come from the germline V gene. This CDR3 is CASSRLAGGPDTQYF. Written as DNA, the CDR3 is TGTGCCAGCAGTAGGTTAGCGGGGGGGCCAGATACGCAGTATTTT. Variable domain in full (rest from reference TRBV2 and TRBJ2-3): EPEVTQTPSHQVTQMGQEVILRCVPISNHLYFYWYRQILGQKVEFLVSFYNNEISEKSEIFDDQFSVERPDGSNFTLKIRSTKLEDSAMYFCASSRLAGGPDTQYFGPGTRLTVL.

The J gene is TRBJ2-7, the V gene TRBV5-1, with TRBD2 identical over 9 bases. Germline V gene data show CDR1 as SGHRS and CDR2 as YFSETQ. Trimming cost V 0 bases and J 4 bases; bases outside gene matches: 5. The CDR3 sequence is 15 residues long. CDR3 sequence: CASSLVSSGAYEQYF. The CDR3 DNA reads TGCGCCAGCAGCTTGGTATCTAGCGGGGCGTACGAGCAGTACTTC.

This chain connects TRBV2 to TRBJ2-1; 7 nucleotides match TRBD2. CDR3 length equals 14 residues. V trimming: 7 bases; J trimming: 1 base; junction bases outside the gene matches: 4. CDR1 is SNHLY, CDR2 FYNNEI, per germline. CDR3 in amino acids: CASISGGSYNEQFF. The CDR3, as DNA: TGTGCCAGCATCTCGGGGGGATCCTACAATGAGCAGTTCTTC.

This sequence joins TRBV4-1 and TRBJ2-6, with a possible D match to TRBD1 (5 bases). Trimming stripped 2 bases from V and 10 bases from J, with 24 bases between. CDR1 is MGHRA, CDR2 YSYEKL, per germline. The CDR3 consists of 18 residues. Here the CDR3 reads CASSQPSGQGRIGNVLTF. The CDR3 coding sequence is TGCGCCAGCAGCCAACCGTCCGGCCAGGGTAGAATCGGAAACGTCCTGACTTTC.

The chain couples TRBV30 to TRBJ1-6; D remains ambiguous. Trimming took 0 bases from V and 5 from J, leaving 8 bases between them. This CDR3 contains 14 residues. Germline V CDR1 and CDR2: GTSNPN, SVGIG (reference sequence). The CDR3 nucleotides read TGTGCCTGGAGTGTAAGGCGGAATAATTCACCCCTCCACTTT. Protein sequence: CAWSVRRNNSPLHF. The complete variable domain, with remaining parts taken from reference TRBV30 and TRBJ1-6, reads SQTIHQWPATLVQPVGSPLSLECTVEGTSNPNLYWYRQAAGRGLQLLFYSVGIGQISSEVPQNLSASRPQDRQFILSSKKLLLSDSGFYLCAWSVRRNNSPLHFGNGTRLTVT.

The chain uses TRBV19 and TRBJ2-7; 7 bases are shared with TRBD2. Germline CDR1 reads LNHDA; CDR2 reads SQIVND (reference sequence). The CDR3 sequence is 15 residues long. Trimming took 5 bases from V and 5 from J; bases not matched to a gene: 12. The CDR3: CASSARQRGGDEQYF. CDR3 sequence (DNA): TGTGCCAGTAGTGCAAGGCAGCGGGGAGGCGACGAGCAGTACTTC.

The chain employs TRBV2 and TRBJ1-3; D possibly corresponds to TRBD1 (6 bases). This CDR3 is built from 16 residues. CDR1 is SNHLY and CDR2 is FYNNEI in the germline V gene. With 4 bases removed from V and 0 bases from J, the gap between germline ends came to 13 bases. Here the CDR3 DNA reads TGTGCCAGCAGTGGACAGGCATACAGCTCTGGAAACACCATATATTTT. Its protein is CASSGQAYSSGNTIYF.